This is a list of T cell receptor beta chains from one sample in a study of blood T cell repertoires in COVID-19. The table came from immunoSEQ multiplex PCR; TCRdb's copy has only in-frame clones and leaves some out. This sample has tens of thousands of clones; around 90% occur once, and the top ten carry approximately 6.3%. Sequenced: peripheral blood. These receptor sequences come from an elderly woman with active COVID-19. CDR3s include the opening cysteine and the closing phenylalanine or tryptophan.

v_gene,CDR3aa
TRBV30,CAWSAPPTGRKTQYF
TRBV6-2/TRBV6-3,CASSRRRVPEAFF
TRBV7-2,CASSSQGWETQYF
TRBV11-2,CASSRQTFWETQYF
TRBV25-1,CASSEPTGFNEKLFF
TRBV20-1,CSAGKNIQYF
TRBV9,CASSGAGQGRRTQYF
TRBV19,CASGLVLVNEQFF
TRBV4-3,CASSYKGDPYNEQFF
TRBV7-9,CASSTDRGGEKLFF
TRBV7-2,CASSLRQGAYGYTF
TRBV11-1,CASSLGDRANVKQFF
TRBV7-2,CASSLERFGEQFF
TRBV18,CASSPPVSGGIEAFF
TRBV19,CASRSRGHNTEAFF
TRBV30,CAWSGTSGPTGELFF
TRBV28,CASSSASTGYTDTQYF